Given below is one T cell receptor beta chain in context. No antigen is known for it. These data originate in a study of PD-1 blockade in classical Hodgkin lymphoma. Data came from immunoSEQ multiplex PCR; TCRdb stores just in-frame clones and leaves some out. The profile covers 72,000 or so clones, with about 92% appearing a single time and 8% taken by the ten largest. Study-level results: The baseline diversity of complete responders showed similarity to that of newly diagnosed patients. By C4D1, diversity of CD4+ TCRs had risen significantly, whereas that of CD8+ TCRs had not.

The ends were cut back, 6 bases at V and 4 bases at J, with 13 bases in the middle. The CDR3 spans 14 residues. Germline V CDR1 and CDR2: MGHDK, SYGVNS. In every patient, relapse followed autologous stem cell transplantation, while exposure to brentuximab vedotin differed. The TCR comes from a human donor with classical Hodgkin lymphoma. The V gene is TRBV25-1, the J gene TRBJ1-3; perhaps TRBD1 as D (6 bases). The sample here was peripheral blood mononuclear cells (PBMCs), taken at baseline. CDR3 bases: TGTGCCAGCAGGAAACAGGGTAAAGGAAACACCATATATTTT. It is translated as CASRKQGKGNTIYF.